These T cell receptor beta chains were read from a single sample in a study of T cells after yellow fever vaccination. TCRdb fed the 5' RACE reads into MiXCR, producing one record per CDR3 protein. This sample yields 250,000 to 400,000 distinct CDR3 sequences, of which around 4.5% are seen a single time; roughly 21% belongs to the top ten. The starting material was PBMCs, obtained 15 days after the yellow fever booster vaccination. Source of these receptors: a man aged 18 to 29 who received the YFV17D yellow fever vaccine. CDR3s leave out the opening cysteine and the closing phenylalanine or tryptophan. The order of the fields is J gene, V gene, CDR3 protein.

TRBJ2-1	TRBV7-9	ASRQSGLAGGPSYNEQF
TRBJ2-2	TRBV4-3	ASSQDGGAVGELF
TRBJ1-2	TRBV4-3	ASSQARRGMRGYT
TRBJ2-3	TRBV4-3	ASSQDLWGTSDPGWAQY
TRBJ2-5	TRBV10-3	ATRPLAGQETQY
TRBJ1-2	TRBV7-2	ASSSPYRQGMGGYT
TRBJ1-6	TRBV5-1	ASSLHGSPLH
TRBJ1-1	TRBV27	ASSPWGKGLTEAF
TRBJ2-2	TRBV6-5	ASSYSDTRNTGELF
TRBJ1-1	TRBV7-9	ASSAPTSNTEAF
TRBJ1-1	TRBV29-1	SVARDRGEAF
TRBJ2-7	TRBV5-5	ASSAPTRWEQY
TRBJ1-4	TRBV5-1	ASSLAAATNEKLF
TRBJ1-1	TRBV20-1	SALTPTAKMAF
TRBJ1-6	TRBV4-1	ASSWTGLSPLH
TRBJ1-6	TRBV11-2	ASSSGGWGSPLH
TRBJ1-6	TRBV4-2	ASTQPSSGSPLH
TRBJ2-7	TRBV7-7	ASSQGPGSYEQY
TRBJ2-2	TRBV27	ASSLYTGPNTGELF
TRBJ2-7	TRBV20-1	SARQAGVVYEQY
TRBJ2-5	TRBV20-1	SAQDVSIRETQY
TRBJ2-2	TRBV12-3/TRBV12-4	ASTSGQGAGGELF
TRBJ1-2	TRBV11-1	ASSLAVQPNYGYT
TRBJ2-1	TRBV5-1	ASSGGLAQYNEQF
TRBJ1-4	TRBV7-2	ASSAGGHNEKLF
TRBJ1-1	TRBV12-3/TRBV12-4	ASGGITGAPNTEAF
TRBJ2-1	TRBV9	ASSVRGGPYNEQF
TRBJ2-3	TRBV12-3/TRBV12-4	ASSFEGPGPQY
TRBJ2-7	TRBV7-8	ASSLGRQGHEQY
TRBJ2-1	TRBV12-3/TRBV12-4	ASSNNRGGGSYEQF
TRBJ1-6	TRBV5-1	ASSLEGIFGSPLH
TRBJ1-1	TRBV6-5	ASMANPNTEAF
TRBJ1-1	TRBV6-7	ASIPGSPNTEAF